The entry below describes one TCR beta chain. This clonotype has at least ten counts. No cognate antigen has been identified for it. No clone much larger than this one lies a single base away; base qualities are absent. Ophthalmopathy patients were characterized by moderately to severely active disease, a Clinical Activity Score of at least 3, a NOSPECS grade of at least 4, and a disease duration under 3 months. Anyone with other autoimmune diseases, uncontrolled infections, pregnancy or lactation was excluded from the study. Diagnosis relied on clinical symptoms, serum thyroxine, TRAb, thyroid ultrasound and orbital computed tomography. PBMCs were isolated from about 9.1 ml of fresh peripheral blood by Ficoll-Paque density gradient centrifugation. Total RNA was extracted using Trizol reagent, and RNA quality was checked on an Agilent 2100 Bioanalyzer. The record originates from a study of Graves' ophthalmopathy and Graves' hyperthyroidism listed by TCRdb under 2018. Looking at the study overall: Peripheral blood was collected at initial diagnosis, before any treatment. To tell Graves' ophthalmopathy apart from Graves' hyperthyroidism, and to predict which patients would progress to ophthalmopathy, the study relied on TCR beta repertoire signatures. In total, 135 blood samples were TCR-sequenced: some 40 ophthalmopathy, under 80 hyperthyroidism and around 17 hyperthyroidism-to-ophthalmopathy patients. A discovery set of 100 patients (approximately 42 ophthalmopathy, some 58 stable hyperthyroidism) was enrolled to explore V-J signatures distinguishing ophthalmopathy from hyperthyroidism. An independent validation cohort comprised under 20 hyperthyroidism patients and roughly 15 patients who later progressed from hyperthyroidism to ophthalmopathy. T-cell repertoires of thyroid tissue and blood were compared in six hyperthyroidism patients. After sampling, hyperthyroidism patients received methimazole starting at 30 mg daily, and ophthalmopathy patients received high-dose intravenous methylprednisolone. Results and caveats for the whole study, not just this receptor: In validation, the model predicted ophthalmopathy progression with more than 55% sensitivity and 72.22% specificity; some 13 predicted patients were CT-confirmed with GO in a median of approximately six months. Most expanded thyroid clonotypes with a frequency above 0.001 also appeared in blood, which suggests that blood repertoires may reflect the immune response in the thyroid. Sample size was not predetermined statistically, and investigators were not blinded to group allocation. Ophthalmopathy was separated from stable hyperthyroidism by the 13-signature model with around 89% sensitivity and around 81% specificity in cross-validation and with 80%/75% in the test set.

At the junction V is shortened by 6 bases and J by 7 bases; bases outside the gene matches: 8. Counted from cysteine to phenylalanine, this CDR3 has 13 amino acids. Just the 39-base CDR3 DNA is kept, in frame starting at base 1. For repertoire sequencing, the TCR beta CDR3 regions were amplified from RNA transcripts. A first-round RT-PCR used HTBI primers with the Qiagen OneStep RT-PCR kit, followed by a second-round multiplex PCR, size selection and purification. Libraries were sequenced on an Illumina HiSeq2000 using paired-end 100 bp reads. From the authors' description of their analysis: SOAPnuke was used to process the reads, throwing out any read that had adapters, had uncalled bases, had a mean Phred below 15, or lacked an exact constant-primer or identifier match. COPE v1.2.5 was used to merge high-quality paired reads. Unique nucleotide sequences were defined as clonotypes and aligned to IMGT TRB V, D and J references using MiTCR v1.1. The analysis was limited to V-J combinations with a frequency above 0.0001, which together covered roughly 99% of repertoires. For each V-J combination, a TCR clonal expansion and chaos score was defined as F50 clonal expansion divided by the chaos observed in the TCRdist matrix. Welch's t-statistics and random forest were used to reduce the features to about twelve V-J combinations, which were then used as input to a naive Bayes classifier. The Morisita-Horn index was used to measure how similar the thyroid and blood repertoires were. TCRdb reran the public reads through fastp at Q25 and MiXCR, keeping productive beta chains. Entries that share a CDR3 protein sequence are merged under the most common genes and DNA. TCRdb, not the original authors, processed these V and J calls. A total of 200,000 to 300,000 distinct CDR3 sequences appear in this sample, about 46% of them only once. In total, the top ten clones hold around half of the sample.

This TCR derives from an adult man with Graves' ophthalmopathy. The sample taken for sequencing was peripheral blood. The rearrangement joined TRBV12-3 or TRBV12-4 to TRBJ1-2, with TRBD1 matching 7 junction bases. DNA sequence: TGTGCCAGCAGCCTTGGGAGGGGGCTTGGCTACACCTTC. This gives the protein CASSLGRGLGYTF.